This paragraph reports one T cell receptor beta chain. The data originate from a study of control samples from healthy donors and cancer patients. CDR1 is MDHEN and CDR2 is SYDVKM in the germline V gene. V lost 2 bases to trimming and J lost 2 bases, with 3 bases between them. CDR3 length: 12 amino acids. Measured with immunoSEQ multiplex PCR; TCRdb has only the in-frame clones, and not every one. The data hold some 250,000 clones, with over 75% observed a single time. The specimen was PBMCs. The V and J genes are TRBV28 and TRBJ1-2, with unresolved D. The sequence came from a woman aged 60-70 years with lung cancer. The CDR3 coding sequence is TGTGCCAGCAGTTTAGACAACTATGGCTACACCTTC. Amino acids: CASSLDNYGYTF.